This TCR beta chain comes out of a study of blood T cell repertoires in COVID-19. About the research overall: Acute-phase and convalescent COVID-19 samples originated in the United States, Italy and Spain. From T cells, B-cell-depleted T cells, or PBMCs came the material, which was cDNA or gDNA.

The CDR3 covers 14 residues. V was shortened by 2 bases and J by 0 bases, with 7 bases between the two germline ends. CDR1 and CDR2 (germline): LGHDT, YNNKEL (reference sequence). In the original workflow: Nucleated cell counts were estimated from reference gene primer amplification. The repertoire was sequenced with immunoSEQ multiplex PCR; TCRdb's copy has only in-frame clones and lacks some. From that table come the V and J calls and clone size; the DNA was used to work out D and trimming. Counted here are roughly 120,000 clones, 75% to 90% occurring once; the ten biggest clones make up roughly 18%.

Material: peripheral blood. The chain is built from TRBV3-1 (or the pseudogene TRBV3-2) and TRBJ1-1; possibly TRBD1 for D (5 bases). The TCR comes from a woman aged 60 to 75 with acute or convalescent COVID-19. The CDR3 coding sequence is TGTGCCAGCAGCCAACAGGGTATGAACACTGAAGCTTTCTTT. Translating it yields CASSQQGMNTEAFF.